The entry below gives a single TCR beta chain sequence along with its context. There is no known antigen for this receptor. Base qualities are missing; no much larger clone stands one base away. V is pared back by 2 bases and J by 6 bases, with 8 bases lying between the germline termini. The CDR3 spans 13 residues, from the cysteine through the phenylalanine. The kept DNA is CDR3 alone, 39 bases in frame from the first base. The germline V gene yields LGHNT for CDR1 and FRNRAP for CDR2. The entry originates in a study of shared clonotypes between healthy human individuals (dated by TCRdb to 2019 to 2021). Context from the whole study: A couple of women and a few men aged 18 to 49 years were included in the cohort. For each donor, CD4 naive and CD4 memory were each run on three plates, CD8 naive on two plates, and CD8 memory on one plate. The study deeply sequenced blood TCR repertoires of five healthy adults to estimate repertoire size and the extent of clonotype sharing between individuals. To increase sequencing depth and limit assay-specific biases, different laboratories used diverse techniques to prepare libraries and sequence TCR repertoires. Each donor's leukapheresis produced roughly between roughly 0.94 and 9.5 billion PBMCs. The full study reports these points: Even with the large sequencing depth, rarefaction of the sorted-subset datasets indicated that sequencing was incomplete. Sharing across four donors was observed for about 5% of naive CD4, 3.5% of naive CD8, over 2% of memory CD4, and roughly 0.43% of memory CD8 clonotypes. Naive subsets generally had larger estimated clonotype richness than memory subsets did. Sampling was restricted to blood, and TCR repertoires in tissues likely differ from the TCR repertoires found in blood. Pairwise subsampling led to the expectation that sequencing depth would affect the degree of clonotype sharing among donors. The genetic and exposure-history diversity represented was limited by the small number of donors. Higher generation probabilities were observed for clonotypes shared by all four sorted-subset donors than for non-shared clonotypes.

Using the deep immunoSEQ assay, TCR CDR3 regions were amplified from genomic DNA by multiplex PCR. Genomic DNA extracted from each cell subset was distributed evenly over all wells of several immunoSEQ 96-well plates, and each plate served as one replicate. For sorted subsets, each replicate PCR was loaded with roughly 190 ng genomic DNA, equivalent to 30,000 or so T cell genomes. The purified libraries were quantified using a Qubit 3.0 fluorometer, sized with a Bioanalyzer 2100, and then quantified again using the KAPA Library Quantification kit. Each immunoSEQ 96-well plate was sequenced on its own single-read 150-cycle Illumina NextSeq 550 flow cell. The study's own analysis went as follows. Because only junctional sequences without quality scores were contained in the immunoSEQ output, filtering matching that applied to full-length reads could not be performed. To assign V/J genes and CDR3, sequences were annotated using PyIR, a Python wrapper for IgBLAST v1.9, with IMGT germline references. Reads with weak V/J assignments (E-value above 1e-6), missing CDR3, stop codons, out-of-frame junctions, or ambiguous translated residues were removed. V3J clonotypes were defined as sequences sharing an identical inferred V gene, J gene, and CDR3 amino acid sequence. Percentage overlap between repertoires was computed as shared unique clonotypes divided by the size of the smaller repertoire. Three approaches were used to assess repertoire richness: RTK rarefaction, the Chao1 estimator, and Recon v2.1 estimates of unobserved clonotypes. For all TCRbeta clonotypes obtained by the gDNA method from a handful of donors, generation probabilities were computed with OLGA. The clones in this table, taken by TCRdb from immuneACCESS, are in-frame only. Not every clone is retained; where verified, under half of the shortfall comes from an unresolved V gene, and the cause of the rest is unknown. The V and J calls and the clone size are those of that table, but D and trimming were determined from the DNA. This sample lists some 2 million clones; about 95% were detected once. The ten largest clonotypes hold 0.9% to 1.5% of the sample.

CD8 naive samples were obtained by positive selection for CCR7 among CD45RO-negative cells, yielding a CD45RA+CCR7+ population from which TemRA cells were excluded. Healthy HIV-negative adults with no recently reported acute infections or vaccinations were included as donors. All donors were Caucasian adults living in Nashville, Tennessee, USA. Blood was obtained by leukapheresis, after which PBMCs were separated by Ficoll-Histopaque density gradient centrifugation and cryopreserved in liquid nitrogen vapor phase. Purity and quantity of every magnetically sorted T cell population were checked by analytical flow cytometry. Each sorted fraction had its genomic DNA isolated and then quantified by UV absorbance on a Nanodrop 2000c.

The rearrangement combines TRBV12-5 with TRBJ1-5; the D gene cannot be resolved reliably. The TCR was taken from a man aged 18-30 years in good health. The sample consisted of naive CD8+ T cells sorted from blood. The cell subset or site tag for this specimen amounts to: CD45RA+CCR7+. The CDR3 region: CASGLYPAQPQHF. The bases read TGTGCTAGTGGTTTGTATCCCGCTCAGCCCCAGCATTTT.